What follows are 25 T cell receptor beta chains derived from one specimen sequenced in a study of cytomegalovirus exposure and HLA in healthy donors. The PCR made use of 60 Vbeta and 13 Jbeta primers. Using immunoSEQ multiplex PCR, the repertoire was profiled, and TCRdb retains in-frame clones only, with some absent. The sample lists about 130,000 clones, 83% seen once, with around 1.2% in the top ten. Sequencing used PBMCs. Receptor source: a girl aged 2-15 years in good health and CMV-seronegative.

V gene TRBV4-1 combines with J gene TRBJ2-5; a weak D match, TRBD2 (5 bases). This CDR3 spans 16 amino acids. Germline assignment: CDR1 MGHRA and CDR2 YSYEKL. V was trimmed by 0 bases and J by 4 bases, leaving 15 bases between them. CDR3 in DNA: TGCGCCAGCAGCCAAGAAGGAGTGAGGGATTCAGAGACCCAGTACTTC. Its translation is CASSQEGVRDSETQYF.

V and J are TRBV27 and TRBJ2-2; D perhaps matches TRBD1 (5 bases). Germline V CDR1 and CDR2: MNHEY, SMNVEV (reference sequence). The V gene lost 2 bases and the J gene lost 6 bases, with 19 bases spanning the gap. This CDR3 comprises 17 residues. The CDR3 DNA reads as TGTGCCAGCAGTTTACGACTCCTTACAGGTTCTCCCGGGGAGCTGTTTTTT. Protein: CASSLRLLTGSPGELFF.

The genes are TRBV10-3 and TRBJ2-7, with 10 bases that match TRBD2. The length of the CDR3 is 14 residues. Germline CDR1 ENHRY, CDR2 SYGVKD. J gave up 1 base and V 4 bases, and 1 base lay outside the gene matches. The CDR3 nucleotides are TGTGCCATCAGTGCTAGCGGGAGATCCTACGAGCAGTACTTC. As protein: CAISASGRSYEQYF.

The rearrangement uses TRBV19 and TRBJ2-1; 7 bases match TRBD2. This CDR3 spans 12 amino acids. J was trimmed by 10 bases and V by 5 bases; bases with no gene match: 5. CDR1 is LNHDA, CDR2 SQIVND, per germline (reference sequence). The CDR3 here is CASSGGSGEQFF. CDR3 in DNA: TGTGCCAGTAGTGGCGGTAGCGGGGAGCAGTTCTTC. Full variable domain (rest looked up from reference TRBV19 and TRBJ2-1): DGGITQSPKYLFRKEGQNVTLSCEQNLNHDAMYWYRQDPGQGLRLIYYSQIVNDFQKGDIAEGYSVSREKKESFPLTVTSAQKNPTAFYLCASSGGSGEQFFGPGTRLTVL.

V is TRBV9 and J is TRBJ2-1; D is ambiguous. V lost 0 bases, J lost 9 bases, and 7 bases lay in between. The germline V gene has CDR1 SGDLS and CDR2 YYNGEE. There are 12 residues in the CDR3. The CDR3 region is CASSVAHSEQFF. The CDR3 DNA reads TGTGCCAGCAGCGTAGCTCACAGTGAGCAGTTCTTC.

The gene calls are TRBV6-5 and TRBJ2-1; TRBD2 aligns across 10 bases. V lost 3 bases and J lost 7; bases outside the gene matches: 6. The CDR3 totals 15 residues. From germline, CDR1 is MNHEY and CDR2 SVGAGI. In DNA form, the CDR3 reads TGTGCCAGCAGTTATCGTCTAGCGGGAGTTAATGAGCAGTTCTTC. It translates to CASSYRLAGVNEQFF.

This chain uses TRBV7-3 with TRBJ2-4; possibly TRBD1 for D (5 bases). Trimming left V 8 bases short and J 11 bases short, with 10 bases between. Germline V CDR1 and CDR2: SGHTA, FQGTGA. There are 10 residues in the CDR3. The CDR3 loop is CASWLQVQYF. In DNA, the CDR3 is TGTGCCAGCTGGTTACAGGTTCAGTACTTC.

This clone was picked up one time. This sequence joins TRBV2 and TRBJ1-1; D is undetermined. Trimming removed 6 bases from V and 2 bases from J, with 13 bases in between. This CDR3 contains 14 residues. Germline CDR1 SNHLY, CDR2 FYNNEI. This CDR3 reads CASRGWSDNTEAFF. In DNA, the CDR3 is TGTGCCAGCAGAGGATGGAGCGATAACACTGAAGCTTTCTTT. The full variable domain, completed using reference TRBV2 and TRBJ1-1, is EPEVTQTPSHQVTQMGQEVILRCVPISNHLYFYWYRQILGQKVEFLVSFYNNEISEKSEIFDDQFSVERPDGSNFTLKIRSTKLEDSAMYFCASRGWSDNTEAFFGQGTRLTVV.

This clone was seen more than once but under ten times. The rearrangement joins TRBV6-5 to TRBJ1-2; perhaps TRBD1 as D (5 bases). The CDR3 loop spans 13 amino acids. Trimming pared 7 bases from V and 9 bases from J, leaving 18 bases between. Germline CDR1 and CDR2: MNHEY and SVGAGI. The CDR3 region is CASTPTLRQSYTF. The CDR3 DNA reads as TGTGCCAGCACCCCCACCCTTCGACAGAGCTACACCTTC.

This sequence joins TRBV30 and TRBJ1-4; no firm D call. The length of the CDR3 is 13 residues. Per the germline V gene, CDR1 is GTSNPN and CDR2 is SVGIG (reference sequence). Trimming took 5 bases from V and 8 from J, leaving 15 bases between them. The CDR3 loop is CAWAGFLGEKLFF. The CDR3 DNA is TGTGCCTGGGCGGGATTCTTAGGGGAAAAACTGTTTTTT.

A single count supports this clone. This sequence joins TRBV2 and TRBJ2-2, with D maybe TRBD1 (5 bases). CDR3 size: 15 residues. V dropped 7 bases and J dropped 7 bases, with 19 bases sitting between them. Germline V CDR1 and CDR2: SNHLY, FYNNEI. CDR3 sequence (DNA): TGTGCCAGCATGATGACTGGGGCTCGTGGCGGGGAGCTGTTTTTT. As protein: CASMMTGARGGELFF.

Remarks on this clone: This sample also contains other DNA sequences that code for the same CDR3. This sequence joins TRBV9 and TRBJ1-2; 7 bases agree with TRBD1. Germline CDR1 and CDR2: SGDLS and YYNGEE. This CDR3 region has 13 residues. Germline trimming cut 2 bases from V and 3 bases from J; bases unmatched to any gene: 1. The CDR3 here is CASSVGTDYGYTF. The CDR3 DNA sequence: TGTGCCAGCAGCGTCGGGACAGACTATGGCTACACCTTC.

The chain couples TRBV7-2 to TRBJ1-5; the match to TRBD1 covers 8 bases. CDR3 length: 16 residues. The germline CDR1 and CDR2 sequences are SGHTA and FQGNSA. J gave up 2 bases and V 1 base, and 4 bases lay outside the gene matches. In nucleotides, the CDR3 is TGTGCCAGCAGCTTAGTAGGGACAGGTGGCAATCAGCCCCAGCATTTT. It translates to CASSLVGTGGNQPQHF.

This chain links TRBV4-1 with TRBJ2-7, with 8 bases identical to TRBD2. Trimming cost V 3 bases and J 3 bases; bases outside gene matches: 19. Germline V gene sequence: CDR1 MGHRA, CDR2 YSYEKL. This CDR3 has 19 amino acids. CDR3 residues: CASSQSSPRLSGGYYEQYF. The CDR3 region has the DNA TGCGCCAGCAGCCAGAGCTCGCCCCGGCTGAGCGGGGGATACTACGAGCAGTACTTC.

This clone was seen only once. The chain links TRBV4-3 to TRBJ1-2; 7 bases fit TRBD1. J gave up 5 bases and V 2 bases, and 8 bases lay outside the gene matches. The CDR3 loop spans 15 amino acids. Germline V gene data show CDR1 as LGHNA and CDR2 as YSLEER. The CDR3: CASSQLRGLWYGYTF. The CDR3 DNA sequence: TGCGCCAGCAGCCAACTTAGGGGGCTATGGTATGGCTACACCTTC.

The chain is built from TRBV7-2 and TRBJ2-7; 11 bases are shared with TRBD2. CDR3 length equals 15 residues. The V gene's germline CDR1 is SGHTA and CDR2 FQGNSA. V lost 1 base to trimming and J lost 6 bases; unmatched junction nucleotides: 5. The CDR3 is CASSLGASGGREQYF. The CDR3 region has the DNA TGTGCCAGCAGCTTAGGGGCTAGCGGGGGGCGCGAGCAGTACTTC.

The chain links TRBV20-1 to TRBJ2-7; no definite D call. This CDR3 is 11 amino acids long. V was pared by 3 bases and J by 2 bases, with 5 bases between. Per the germline V gene, CDR1 is DFQATT and CDR2 is SNEGSKA (reference sequence). The CDR3 DNA reads as TGCAGTGCTAGGTCCGCCTACGAGCAGTACTTC. It encodes CSARSAYEQYF.

The genes are TRBV30 and TRBJ2-1; 8 bases map to TRBD1. The CDR3 runs to 14 residues. Per germline, CDR1 GTSNPN and CDR2 SVGIG (reference sequence). V was clipped by 2 bases and J by 8 bases; unmatched bases: 8. DNA for the CDR3: TGTGCCTGGAGTCTGGACAGGGTTAGGGATGAGCAGTTCTTC. Translation gives CAWSLDRVRDEQFF.

The gene calls are TRBV11-2 and TRBJ1-1, with D perhaps TRBD1 (6 bases). Germline assignment: CDR1 SGHAT and CDR2 FQNNGV. The length of the CDR3 is 15 residues. With 5 bases removed from V and 0 bases from J, the gap between germline ends came to 13 bases. DNA of the CDR3: TGTGCCAGCAGCCTAACAGGGTCAATGAACACTGAAGCTTTCTTT. Its translation is CASSLTGSMNTEAFF. Supplemented by reference TRBV11-2 and TRBJ1-1, the full variable domain reads EAGVAQSPRYKIIEKRQSVAFWCNPISGHATLYWYQQILGQGPKLLIQFQNNGVVDDSQLPKDRFSAERLKGVDSTLKIQPAKLEDSAVYLCASSLTGSMNTEAFFGQGTRLTVV.

This sequence joins TRBV4-1 and TRBJ1-6, with D maybe TRBD1 (5 bases). The V end lost 4 bases, the J end lost 0 bases, and 10 bases lay between the germline ends. This CDR3 contains 16 residues. The germline V gene encodes CDR1 MGHRA and CDR2 YSYEKL. As DNA, the CDR3 is TGCGCCAGCAGCCCGACAGTGAGCTCCTATAATTCACCCCTCCACTTT. Translating it yields CASSPTVSSYNSPLHF.

This clone was recorded a few times. The rearrangement uses TRBV19 and TRBJ1-5; 9 nucleotides agree with TRBD1. Per the germline V gene, CDR1 is LNHDA and CDR2 is SQIVND (reference sequence). V trimming: 7 bases; J trimming: 0 bases; junction bases outside the gene matches: 4. This CDR3 contains 15 residues. The chain's CDR3 is CASTMTGGSNQPQHF. The CDR3 bases are TGTGCCAGTACCATGACAGGGGGTAGCAATCAGCCCCAGCATTTT.

The chain carries TRBV15 and TRBJ1-1; D is perhaps TRBD1 (5 bases). CDR3 length: 16 residues. Looked up from germline, CDR1 is LNHNV and CDR2 is YYDKDF (reference sequence). With 8 bases removed from V and 4 bases from J, the gap between germline ends came to 23 bases. The CDR3 DNA follows: TGTGCCACCCAATGGGGCAGCAGACTCTCCCTCACTGAAGCTTTCTTT. Amino acid sequence: CATQWGSRLSLTEAFF.

In the case of this clone: A junction end diverges from the germline sequence, so it may reflect a read error. CDR3: CASSEFAGQGFNDQYF. The CDR3 DNA is TGTGCCAGCAGTGAATTCGCGGGACAGGGGTTCAACGACCAGTACTTC. This chain uses TRBV6-1 with TRBJ2-7, with 10 bases fitting TRBD1. This CDR3 comprises 16 residues. Germline loops: CDR1 MNHNS, CDR2 SASEGT.

The V gene is TRBV29-1, the J gene TRBJ1-2; 7 nucleotides align to TRBD1. This CDR3 is built from 14 residues. The ends lost 1 base at V and 5 bases at J; junction bases unmatched: 7. Looked up from germline, CDR1 is SQVTM and CDR2 is ANQGSEA. CDR3 in DNA: TGCAGCGTTGAAGTTGTCGCAGGGGGGTATGGCTACACCTTC. Translating it yields CSVEVVAGGYGYTF.

The V and J genes are TRBV5-6 and TRBJ2-4, with TRBD2 matching 10 bases. Germline loops: CDR1 SGHDT, CDR2 YYEEEE. Losses at the gene ends were 2 bases for V and 7 bases for J; bases not matched to a gene: 9. The CDR3 consists of 16 residues. CDR3 DNA: TGTGCCAGCAGCTTACGACTAGCGGGCCTGGAGAACATTCAGTACTTC. Encoded protein: CASSLRLAGLENIQYF.